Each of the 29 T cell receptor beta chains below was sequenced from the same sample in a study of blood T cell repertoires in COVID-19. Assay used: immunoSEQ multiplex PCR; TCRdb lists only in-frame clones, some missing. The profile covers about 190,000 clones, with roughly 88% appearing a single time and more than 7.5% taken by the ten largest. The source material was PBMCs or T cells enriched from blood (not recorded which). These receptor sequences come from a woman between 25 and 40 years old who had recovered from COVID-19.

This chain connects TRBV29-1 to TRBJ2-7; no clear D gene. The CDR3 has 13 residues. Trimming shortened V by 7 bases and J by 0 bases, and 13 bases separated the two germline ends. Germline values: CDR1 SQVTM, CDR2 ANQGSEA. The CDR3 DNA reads TGCAGCGCCCGGTGGGCCAACTCCTACGAGCAGTACTTC. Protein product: CSARWANSYEQYF.

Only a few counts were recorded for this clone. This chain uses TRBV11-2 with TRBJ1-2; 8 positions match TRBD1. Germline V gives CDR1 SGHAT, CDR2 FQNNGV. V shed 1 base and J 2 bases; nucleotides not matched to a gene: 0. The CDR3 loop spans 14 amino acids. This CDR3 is CASSLGTGNYGYTF. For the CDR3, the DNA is TGTGCCAGCAGCTTAGGGACAGGGAACTATGGCTACACCTTC.

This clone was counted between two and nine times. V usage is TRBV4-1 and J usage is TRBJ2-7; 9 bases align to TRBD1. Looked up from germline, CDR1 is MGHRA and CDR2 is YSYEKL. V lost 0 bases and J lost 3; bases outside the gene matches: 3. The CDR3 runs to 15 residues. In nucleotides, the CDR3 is TGCGCCAGCAGCCAAGATTGGGACAGGGTCTACGAGCAGTACTTC. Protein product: CASSQDWDRVYEQYF.

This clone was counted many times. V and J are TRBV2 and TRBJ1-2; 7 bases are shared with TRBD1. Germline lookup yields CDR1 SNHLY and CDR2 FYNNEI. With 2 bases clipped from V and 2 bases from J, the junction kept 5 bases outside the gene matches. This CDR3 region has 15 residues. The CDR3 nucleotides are TGTGCCAGCAGTGAAATAAGGGGGCAAAACTATGGCTACACCTTC. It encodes CASSEIRGQNYGYTF. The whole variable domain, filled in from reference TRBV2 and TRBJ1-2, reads EPEVTQTPSHQVTQMGQEVILRCVPISNHLYFYWYRQILGQKVEFLVSFYNNEISEKSEIFDDQFSVERPDGSNFTLKIRSTKLEDSAMYFCASSEIRGQNYGYTFGSGTRLTVV.

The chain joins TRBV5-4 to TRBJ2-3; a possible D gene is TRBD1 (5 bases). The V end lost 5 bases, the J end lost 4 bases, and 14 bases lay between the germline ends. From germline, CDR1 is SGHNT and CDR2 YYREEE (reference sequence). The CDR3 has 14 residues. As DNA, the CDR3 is TGTGCCAGCAGACTTCAGGGTTCCCCAGATACGCAGTATTTT. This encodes CASRLQGSPDTQYF.

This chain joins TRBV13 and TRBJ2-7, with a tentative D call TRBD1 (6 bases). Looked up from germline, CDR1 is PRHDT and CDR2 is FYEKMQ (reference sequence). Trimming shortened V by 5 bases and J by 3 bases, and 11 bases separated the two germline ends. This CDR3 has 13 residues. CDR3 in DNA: TGTGCCAGCAGCCCTGACAGGAGCTACGAGCAGTACTTC. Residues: CASSPDRSYEQYF.

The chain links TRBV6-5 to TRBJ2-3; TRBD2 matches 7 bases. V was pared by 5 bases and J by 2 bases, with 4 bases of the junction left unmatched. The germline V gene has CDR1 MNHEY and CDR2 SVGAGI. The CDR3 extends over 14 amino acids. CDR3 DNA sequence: TGTGCCAGCAGTCGTGGGGGGGTCACAGATACGCAGTATTTT. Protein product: CASSRGGVTDTQYF.

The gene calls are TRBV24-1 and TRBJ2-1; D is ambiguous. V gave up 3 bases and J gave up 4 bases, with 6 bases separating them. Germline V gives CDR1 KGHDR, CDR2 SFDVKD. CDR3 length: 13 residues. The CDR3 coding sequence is TGTGCCACCAGTGATATCAGTTACAATGAGCAGTTCTTC. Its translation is CATSDISYNEQFF.

The DNA of the CDR3 is TGTGCCAGCAGCCTAAGCGGGAGCTCCTACAATGAGCAGTTCTTC. Translated, it gives CASSLSGSSYNEQFF. This chain uses TRBV27 with TRBJ2-1; 8 nucleotides align to TRBD2. CDR1 and CDR2 (germline): MNHEY, SMNVEV (reference sequence). V lost 6 bases to trimming and J lost 0 bases; unmatched junction nucleotides: 4. CDR3 length equals 15 residues.

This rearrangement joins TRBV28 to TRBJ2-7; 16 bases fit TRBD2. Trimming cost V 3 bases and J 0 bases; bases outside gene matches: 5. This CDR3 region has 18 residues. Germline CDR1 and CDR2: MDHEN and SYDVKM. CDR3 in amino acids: CASSFPGTSGRASYEQYF. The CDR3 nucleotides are TGTGCCAGCAGTTTTCCCGGGACTAGCGGGAGGGCCTCCTACGAGCAGTACTTC.

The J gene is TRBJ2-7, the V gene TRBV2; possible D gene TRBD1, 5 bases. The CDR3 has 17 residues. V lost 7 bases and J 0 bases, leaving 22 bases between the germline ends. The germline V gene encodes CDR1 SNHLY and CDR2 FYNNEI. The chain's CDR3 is CASTKGPAATYSYEQYF. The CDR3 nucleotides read TGTGCCAGCACCAAGGGGCCCGCCGCGACGTACTCCTACGAGCAGTACTTC.

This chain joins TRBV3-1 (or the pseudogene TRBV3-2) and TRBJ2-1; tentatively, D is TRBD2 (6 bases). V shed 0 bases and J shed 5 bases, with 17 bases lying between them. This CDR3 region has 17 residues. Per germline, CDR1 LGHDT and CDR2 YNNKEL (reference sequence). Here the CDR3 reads CASSQDLLRRGDNEQFF. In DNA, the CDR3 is TGTGCCAGCAGCCAAGATCTTTTGCGGAGGGGAGACAATGAGCAGTTCTTC.

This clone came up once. CDR3 DNA: TGTGCCAGTAGTTTAATAGCGGGGGGTGGGAATGAGCAGTTCTTC. It codes for CASSLIAGGGNEQFF. This chain connects TRBV19 to TRBJ2-1, with 10 bases matching TRBD2. V was clipped by 5 bases and J by 7 bases; unmatched bases: 8. CDR1 is LNHDA, CDR2 SQIVND, per germline (reference sequence). The CDR3 loop spans 15 amino acids.

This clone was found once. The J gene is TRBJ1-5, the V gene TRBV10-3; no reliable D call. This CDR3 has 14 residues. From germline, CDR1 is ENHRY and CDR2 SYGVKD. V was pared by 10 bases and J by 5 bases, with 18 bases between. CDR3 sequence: CASQPSVRDQPQHF. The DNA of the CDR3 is TGTGCCAGCCAACCGTCCGTGCGGGATCAGCCCCAGCATTTT.

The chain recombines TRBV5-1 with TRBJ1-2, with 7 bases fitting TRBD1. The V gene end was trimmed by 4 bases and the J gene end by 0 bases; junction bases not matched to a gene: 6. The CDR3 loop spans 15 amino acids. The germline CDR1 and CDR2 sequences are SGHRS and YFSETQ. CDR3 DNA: TGCGCCAGCAGCGACACCGGGACAGCTAACTATGGCTACACCTTC. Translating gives CASSDTGTANYGYTF.

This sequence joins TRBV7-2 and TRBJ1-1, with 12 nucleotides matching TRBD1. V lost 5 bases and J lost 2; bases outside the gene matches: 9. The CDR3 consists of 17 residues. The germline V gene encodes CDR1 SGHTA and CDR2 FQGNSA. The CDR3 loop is CASSPSSGTGGNTEAFF. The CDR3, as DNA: TGTGCCAGCAGCCCTTCCTCCGGGACAGGGGGCAACACTGAAGCTTTCTTT. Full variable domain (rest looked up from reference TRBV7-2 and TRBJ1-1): GAGVSQSPSNKVTEKGKDVELRCDPISGHTALYWYRQSLGQGLEFLIYFQGNSAPDKSGLPSDRFSAERTGGSVSTLTIQRTQQEDSAVYLCASSPSSGTGGNTEAFFGQGTRLTVV.

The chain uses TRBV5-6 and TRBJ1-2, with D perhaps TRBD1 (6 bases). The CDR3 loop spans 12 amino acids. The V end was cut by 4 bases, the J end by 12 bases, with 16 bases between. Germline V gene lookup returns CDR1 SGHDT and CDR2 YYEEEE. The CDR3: CASSGASGENTF. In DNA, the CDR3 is TGTGCCAGCAGCGGAGCTTCAGGGGAAAACACCTTC. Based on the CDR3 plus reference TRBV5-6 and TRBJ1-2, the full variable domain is DAGVTQSPTHLIKTRGQQVTLRCSPKSGHDTVSWYQQALGQGPQFIFQYYEEEERQRGNFPDRFSGHQFPNYSSELNVNALLLGDSALYLCASSGASGENTFGSGTRLTVV.

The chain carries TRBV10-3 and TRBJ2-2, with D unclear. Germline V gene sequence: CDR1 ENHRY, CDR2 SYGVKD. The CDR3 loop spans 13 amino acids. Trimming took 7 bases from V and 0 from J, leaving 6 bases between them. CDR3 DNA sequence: TGTGCCATCACCTCTCCGAACACCGGGGAGCTGTTTTTT. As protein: CAITSPNTGELFF.

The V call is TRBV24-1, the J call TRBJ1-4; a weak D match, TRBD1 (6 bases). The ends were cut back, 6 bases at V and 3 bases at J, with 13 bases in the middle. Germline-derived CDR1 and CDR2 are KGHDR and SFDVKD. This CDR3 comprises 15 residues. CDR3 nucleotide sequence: TGTGCCACCAGTCGGTCAGGGGATCCTAATGAAAAACTGTTTTTT. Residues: CATSRSGDPNEKLFF.

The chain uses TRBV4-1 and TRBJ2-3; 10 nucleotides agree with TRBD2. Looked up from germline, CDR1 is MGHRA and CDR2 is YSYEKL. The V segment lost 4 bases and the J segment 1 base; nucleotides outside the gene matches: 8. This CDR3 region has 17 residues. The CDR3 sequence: CASSPSILAGGTDTQYF. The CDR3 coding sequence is TGCGCCAGCAGCCCAAGTATCCTAGCGGGAGGCACAGATACGCAGTATTTT.

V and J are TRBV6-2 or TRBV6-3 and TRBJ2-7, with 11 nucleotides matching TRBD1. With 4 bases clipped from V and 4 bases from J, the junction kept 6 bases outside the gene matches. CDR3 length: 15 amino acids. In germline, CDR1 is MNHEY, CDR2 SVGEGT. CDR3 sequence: CASSFSGTGGYEQYF. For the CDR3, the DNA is TGTGCCAGCAGTTTTTCCGGGACAGGGGGTTACGAGCAGTACTTC.

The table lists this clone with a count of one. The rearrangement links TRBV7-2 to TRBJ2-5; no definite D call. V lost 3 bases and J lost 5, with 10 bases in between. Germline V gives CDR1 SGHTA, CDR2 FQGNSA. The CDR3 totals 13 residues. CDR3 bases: TGTGCCAGCAGCTTTTTTTTGCGTGAGACCCAGTACTTC. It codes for CASSFFLRETQYF.

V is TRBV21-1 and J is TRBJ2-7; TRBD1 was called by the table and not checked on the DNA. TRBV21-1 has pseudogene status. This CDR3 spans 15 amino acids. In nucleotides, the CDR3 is TGTGCCAGCAGCAAAGGCAGGGCCCTAACCTACGAGCAGTACTTC. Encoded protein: CASSKGRALTYEQYF.

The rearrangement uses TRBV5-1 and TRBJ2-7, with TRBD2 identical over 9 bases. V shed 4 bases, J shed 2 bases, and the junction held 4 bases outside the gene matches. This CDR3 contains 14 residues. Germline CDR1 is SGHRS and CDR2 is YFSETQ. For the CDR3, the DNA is TGCGCCAGCAGCGATAGGACTAGCGCCTACGAGCAGTACTTC. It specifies CASSDRTSAYEQYF.

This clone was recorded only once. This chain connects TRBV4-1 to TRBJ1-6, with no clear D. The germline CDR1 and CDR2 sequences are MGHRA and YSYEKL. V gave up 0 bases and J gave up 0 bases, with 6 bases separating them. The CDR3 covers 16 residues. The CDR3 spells CASSQEQSSYNSPLHF. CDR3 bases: TGCGCCAGCAGCCAAGAACAGAGCTCCTATAATTCACCCCTCCACTTT.

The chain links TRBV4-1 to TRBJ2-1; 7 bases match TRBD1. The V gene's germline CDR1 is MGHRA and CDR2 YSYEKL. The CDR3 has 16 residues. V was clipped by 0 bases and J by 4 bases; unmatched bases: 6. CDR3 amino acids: CASSQEPGTAYNEQFF. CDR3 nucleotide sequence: TGCGCCAGCAGCCAAGAGCCCGGGACAGCGTACAATGAGCAGTTCTTC.

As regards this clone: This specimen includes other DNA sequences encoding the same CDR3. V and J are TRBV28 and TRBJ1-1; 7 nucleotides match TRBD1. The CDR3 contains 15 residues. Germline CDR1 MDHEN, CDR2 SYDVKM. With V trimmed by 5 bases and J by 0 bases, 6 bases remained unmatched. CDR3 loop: CASSTYRGLNTEAFF. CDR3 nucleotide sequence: TGTGCCAGCAGTACTTACAGGGGACTGAACACTGAAGCTTTCTTT.

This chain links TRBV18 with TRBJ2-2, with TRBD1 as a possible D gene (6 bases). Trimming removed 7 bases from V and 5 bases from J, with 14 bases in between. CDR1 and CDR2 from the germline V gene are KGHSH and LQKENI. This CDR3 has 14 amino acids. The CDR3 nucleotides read TGTGCCAGCTTAACAACAGGGATGACCGGGGAGCTGTTTTTT. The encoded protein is CASLTTGMTGELFF.

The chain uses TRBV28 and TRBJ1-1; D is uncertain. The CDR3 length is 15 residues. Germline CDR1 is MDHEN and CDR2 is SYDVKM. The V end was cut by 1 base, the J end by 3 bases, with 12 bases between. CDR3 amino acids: CASSLSGRRDTEAFF. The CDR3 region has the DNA TGTGCCAGCAGTTTATCCGGGCGGAGGGACACTGAAGCTTTCTTT.